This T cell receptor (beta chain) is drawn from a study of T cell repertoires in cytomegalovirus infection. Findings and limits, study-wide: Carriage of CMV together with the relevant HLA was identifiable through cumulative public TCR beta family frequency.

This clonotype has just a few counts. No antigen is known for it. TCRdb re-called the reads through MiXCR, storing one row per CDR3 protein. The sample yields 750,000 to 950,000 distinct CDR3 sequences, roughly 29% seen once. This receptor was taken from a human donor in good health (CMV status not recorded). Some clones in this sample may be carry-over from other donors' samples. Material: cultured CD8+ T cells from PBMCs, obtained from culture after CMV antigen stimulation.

Written as DNA, the CDR3 is TGTGCCAGCAGCTTAGTAGAGGGACAATCCTACGAGCAGTACTTC. Residues: CASSLVEGQSYEQYF. V and J are TRBV7-9 and TRBJ2-7, with D possibly matching TRBD1 (6 bases). CDR1 SEHNR and CDR2 FQNEAQ come from the germline V gene (reference sequence). The CDR3 consists of 15 residues. V gave up 1 base and J gave up 1 base, with 11 bases separating them.